This is a list of T cell receptor beta chains from one sample in a study of shared clonotypes between healthy human individuals. The method was immunoSEQ multiplex PCR; TCRdb's version includes in-frame clones alone and lacks a portion of them. The sample includes 2,500,000 or so clones, more than 85% of them seen just once. Sequencing was performed on naive CD4+ T cells from PBMCs. Receptors were obtained from a man younger than 35 in good health. Some clones in this sample may be carry-over from other donors' samples. Both conserved end residues are part of each CDR3.

V gene	J gene	CDR3 protein
TRBV9	TRBJ2-2	CASSTSAPGELFF
TRBV9	TRBJ2-7	CASSASVAGLHEQYF
TRBV11-2	TRBJ1-1	CASSLVETEAFF
TRBV28	TRBJ1-6	CASSLPSNNSPLHF
TRBV6-1	TRBJ2-3	CASSDGSTDTQYF
TRBV18	TRBJ2-3	CASSPRDAEGPTDTQYF
TRBV5-1	TRBJ1-4	CASSLAGRTNEKLFF
TRBV5-4	TRBJ2-7	CASSRDSKTSYEQYF
TRBV5-1	TRBJ2-2	CASSQGQGLGELFF
TRBV7-8	TRBJ1-4	CASSLARIRGGLEKLFF
TRBV4-1	TRBJ2-7	CASSQDSVYEQYF